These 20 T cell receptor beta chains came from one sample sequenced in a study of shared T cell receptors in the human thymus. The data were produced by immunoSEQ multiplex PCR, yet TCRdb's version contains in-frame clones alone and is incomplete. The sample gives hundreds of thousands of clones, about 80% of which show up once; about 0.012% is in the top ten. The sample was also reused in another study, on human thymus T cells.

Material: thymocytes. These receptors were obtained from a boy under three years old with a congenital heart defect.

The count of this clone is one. Here the CDR3 DNA reads TGTGCCAGCAGTTTAACAGGGGGAAGTGGGACCTACGAGCAGTACTTC. It codes for CASSLTGGSGTYEQYF. J is TRBJ2-7 and V is TRBV27; TRBD1 aligns across 8 bases. Germline-derived CDR1 and CDR2 are MNHEY and SMNVEV (reference sequence). V dropped 2 bases and J dropped 2; count of bases not matched to a gene: 8. This CDR3 is 16 amino acids long.

The CDR3 protein is CASSLKGAAYEQYF. The CDR3 DNA is TGTGCCAGCAGCTTGAAGGGGGCAGCCTACGAGCAGTACTTC. V usage is TRBV11-2 and J usage is TRBJ2-7; 7 nucleotides line up with TRBD1. After removal of 3 bases from V and 2 bases from J, the junction contained 4 bases not matched to a gene. CDR3 length: 14 amino acids. Germline CDR1 reads SGHAT; CDR2 reads FQNNGV.

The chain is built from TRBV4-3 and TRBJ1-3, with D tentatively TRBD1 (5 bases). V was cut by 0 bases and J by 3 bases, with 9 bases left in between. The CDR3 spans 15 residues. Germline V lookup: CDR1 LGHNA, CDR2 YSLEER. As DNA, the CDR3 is TGCGCCAGCAGCCAAGACAGGGTTAGTGGAAACACCATATATTTT. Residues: CASSQDRVSGNTIYF.

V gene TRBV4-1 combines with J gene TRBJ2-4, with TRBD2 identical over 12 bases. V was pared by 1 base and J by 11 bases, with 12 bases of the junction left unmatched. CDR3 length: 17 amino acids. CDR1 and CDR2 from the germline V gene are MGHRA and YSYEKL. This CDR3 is CASSQASGTSGFVVQYF. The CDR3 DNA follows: TGCGCCAGCAGCCAAGCCTCCGGGACTAGCGGGTTCGTGGTTCAGTACTTC.

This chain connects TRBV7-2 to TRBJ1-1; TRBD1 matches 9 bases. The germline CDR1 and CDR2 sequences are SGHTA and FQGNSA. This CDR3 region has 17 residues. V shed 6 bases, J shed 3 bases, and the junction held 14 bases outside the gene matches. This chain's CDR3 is CASRNPGTGMFYTEAFF. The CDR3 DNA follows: TGTGCCAGCAGAAATCCCGGGACAGGGATGTTCTACACTGAAGCTTTCTTT.

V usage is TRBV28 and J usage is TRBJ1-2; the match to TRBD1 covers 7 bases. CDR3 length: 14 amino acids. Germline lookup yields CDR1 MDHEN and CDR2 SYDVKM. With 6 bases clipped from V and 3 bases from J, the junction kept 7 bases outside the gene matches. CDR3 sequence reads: CASRFRGWDYGYTF. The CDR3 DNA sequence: TGTGCCAGCAGGTTCAGGGGGTGGGACTATGGCTACACCTTC.

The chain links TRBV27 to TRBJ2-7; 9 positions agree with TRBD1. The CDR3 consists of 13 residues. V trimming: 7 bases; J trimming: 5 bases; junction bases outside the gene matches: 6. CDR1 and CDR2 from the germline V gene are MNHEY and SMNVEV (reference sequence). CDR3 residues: CASKRDRDHEQYF. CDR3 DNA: TGTGCCAGCAAAAGGGACAGGGACCACGAGCAGTACTTC.

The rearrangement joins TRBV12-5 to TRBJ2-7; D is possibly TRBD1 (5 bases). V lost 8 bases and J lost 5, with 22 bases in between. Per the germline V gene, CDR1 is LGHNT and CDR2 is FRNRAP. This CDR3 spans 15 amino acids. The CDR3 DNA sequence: TGTGCTAGTATCCCTTCAGGGTTGAGAATCCACGAGCAGTACTTC. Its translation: CASIPSGLRIHEQYF.

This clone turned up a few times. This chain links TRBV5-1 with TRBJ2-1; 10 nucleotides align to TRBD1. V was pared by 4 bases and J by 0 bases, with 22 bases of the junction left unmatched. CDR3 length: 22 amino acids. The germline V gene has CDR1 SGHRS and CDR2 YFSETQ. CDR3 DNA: TGCGCCAGCAGCCCGGGACAGGGGTCCCGACGACCCGTTAGGAGCTCCTACAATGAGCAGTTCTTC. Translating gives CASSPGQGSRRPVRSSYNEQFF.

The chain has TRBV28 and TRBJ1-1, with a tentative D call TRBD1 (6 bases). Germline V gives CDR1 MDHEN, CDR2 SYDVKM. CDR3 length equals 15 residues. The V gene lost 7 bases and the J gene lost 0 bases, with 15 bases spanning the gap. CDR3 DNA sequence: TGTGCCAGCACCTTAGGGGGGGCTTTGAACACTGAAGCTTTCTTT. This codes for CASTLGGALNTEAFF.

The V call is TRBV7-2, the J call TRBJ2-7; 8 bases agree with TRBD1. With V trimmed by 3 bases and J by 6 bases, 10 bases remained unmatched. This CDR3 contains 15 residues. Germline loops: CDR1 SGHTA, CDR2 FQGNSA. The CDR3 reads CASSFGQGSLFEQYF. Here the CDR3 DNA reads TGTGCCAGCAGCTTTGGACAGGGTAGTTTATTCGAGCAGTACTTC.

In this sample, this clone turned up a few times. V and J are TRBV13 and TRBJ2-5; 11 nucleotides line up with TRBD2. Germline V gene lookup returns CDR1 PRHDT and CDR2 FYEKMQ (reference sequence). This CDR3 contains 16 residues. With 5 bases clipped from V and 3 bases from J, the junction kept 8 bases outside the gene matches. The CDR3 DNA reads TGTGCCAGCAGCCTGCCGTTACTAGCGGGAGAAGAGACCCAGTACTTC. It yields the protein CASSLPLLAGEETQYF.

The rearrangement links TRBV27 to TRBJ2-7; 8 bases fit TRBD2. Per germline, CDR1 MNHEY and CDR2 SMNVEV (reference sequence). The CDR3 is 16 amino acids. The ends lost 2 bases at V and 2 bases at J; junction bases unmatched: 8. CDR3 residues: CASSLGPYGRAYEQYF. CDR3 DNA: TGTGCCAGCAGTTTAGGCCCTTACGGGAGGGCCTACGAGCAGTACTTC.

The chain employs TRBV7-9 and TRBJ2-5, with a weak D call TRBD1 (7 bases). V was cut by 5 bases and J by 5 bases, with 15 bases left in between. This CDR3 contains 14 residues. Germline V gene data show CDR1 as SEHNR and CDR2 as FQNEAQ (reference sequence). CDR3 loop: CASSQKGAGETQYF. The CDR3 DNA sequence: TGTGCCAGCAGCCAGAAGGGGGCGGGGGAGACCCAGTACTTC.

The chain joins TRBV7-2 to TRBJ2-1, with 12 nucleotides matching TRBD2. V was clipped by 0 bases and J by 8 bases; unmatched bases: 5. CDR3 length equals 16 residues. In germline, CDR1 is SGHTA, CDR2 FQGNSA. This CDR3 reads CASSLAKTSGRDEQFF. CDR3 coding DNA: TGTGCCAGCAGCTTAGCGAAGACTAGCGGGAGAGATGAGCAGTTCTTC.

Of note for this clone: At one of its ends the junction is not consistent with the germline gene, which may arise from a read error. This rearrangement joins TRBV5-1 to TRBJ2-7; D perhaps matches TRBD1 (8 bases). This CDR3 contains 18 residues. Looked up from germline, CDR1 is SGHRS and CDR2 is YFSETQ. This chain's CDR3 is CATSRDRWSRGLNYEQYF. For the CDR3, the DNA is TGCGCCACCAGCAGGGACAGGTGGTCGCGGGGGCTAAACTACGAGCAGTACTTC.

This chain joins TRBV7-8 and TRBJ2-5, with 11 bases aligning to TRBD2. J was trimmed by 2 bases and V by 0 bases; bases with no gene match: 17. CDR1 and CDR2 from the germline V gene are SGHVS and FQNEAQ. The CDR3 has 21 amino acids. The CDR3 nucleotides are TGTGCCAGCAGCTTAGCGTACCGACAGGGAGGGACTAGCGGAGCACAAGAGACCCAGTACTTC. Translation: CASSLAYRQGGTSGAQETQYF. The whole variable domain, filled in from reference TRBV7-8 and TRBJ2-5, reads GAGVSQSPRYKVAKRGQDVALRCDPISGHVSLFWYQQALGQGPEFLTYFQNEAQLDKSGLPSDRFFAERPEGSVSTLKIQRTQQEDSAVYLCASSLAYRQGGTSGAQETQYFGPGTRLLVL.

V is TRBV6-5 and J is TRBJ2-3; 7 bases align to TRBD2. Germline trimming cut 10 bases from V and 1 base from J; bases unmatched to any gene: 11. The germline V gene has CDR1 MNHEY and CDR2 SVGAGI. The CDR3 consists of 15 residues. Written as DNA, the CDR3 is TGTGCCACCCACAGTGGTCTAGCGGGCACAGATACGCAGTATTTT. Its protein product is CATHSGLAGTDTQYF.

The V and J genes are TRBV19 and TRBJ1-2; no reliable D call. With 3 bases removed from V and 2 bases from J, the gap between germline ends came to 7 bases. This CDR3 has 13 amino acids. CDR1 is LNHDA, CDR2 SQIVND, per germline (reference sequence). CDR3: CASSMGPNYGYTF. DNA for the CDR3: TGTGCCAGTAGTATGGGCCCAAACTATGGCTACACCTTC.

This CDR3 reads CASSEKPSGKSSYEQYF. The CDR3 DNA sequence: TGTGCCAGCAGCGAAAAACCTAGCGGGAAGAGCTCCTACGAGCAGTACTTC. The chain uses TRBV5-6 and TRBJ2-7; 9 positions match TRBD2. V shed 4 bases, J shed 0 bases, and the junction held 11 bases outside the gene matches. The CDR3 totals 17 residues. CDR1 is SGHDT and CDR2 is YYEEEE in the germline V gene. The whole variable domain, filled in from reference TRBV5-6 and TRBJ2-7, reads DAGVTQSPTHLIKTRGQQVTLRCSPKSGHDTVSWYQQALGQGPQFIFQYYEEEERQRGNFPDRFSGHQFPNYSSELNVNALLLGDSALYLCASSEKPSGKSSYEQYFGPGTRLTVT.